This TCR beta chain stems from a study of T cell changes during pregnancy in multiple sclerosis. The protocol was immunoSEQ multiplex PCR, while the TCRdb copy is restricted to in-frame clones and leaves out a portion. In the table there are about 47,000 clones, around 87% of which are singletons. Germline V lookup: CDR1 SGHAT, CDR2 FQNNGV. This CDR3 region has 14 residues. V shed 5 bases, J shed 14 bases, and the junction held 15 bases outside the gene matches. The sample in question was CD8+ T cells from peripheral blood mononuclear cells, obtained in the second trimester of pregnancy. The clonotype comes from a female donor with multiple sclerosis, enrolled in a pregnancy study. The rearrangement uses TRBV11-2 and TRBJ1-3, with 7 bases fitting TRBD1. CDR3: CASSGTVRFSSLYF. In DNA, the CDR3 is TGTGCCAGCAGCGGGACAGTCCGGTTCTCCTCCTTATATTTT.